This TCR beta chain was profiled in a study of PD-L1 blockade in urothelial cancer. Study results and limitations: Durable benefit was linked to greater 3-week expansion of tumor-associated blood clones.

Some clones are missing from TCRdb's copy, which holds only in-frame ones; the method was immunoSEQ multiplex PCR. Among 35,000 to 55,000 clones listed, around four fifths were seen once. As for time point: peripheral blood 6 weeks after treatment start. The germline V gene encodes CDR1 SGHRS and CDR2 YFSETQ. The CDR3 is 16 residues long. V was trimmed by 4 bases and J by 1 base, leaving 15 bases between them. Comments on this clone: Antigen specificity is unknown.

The sequencing here drew on PBMCs, taken around atezolizumab (anti-PD-L1) treatment. This chain links TRBV5-1 with TRBJ1-3, with D perhaps matching TRBD1 (5 bases). The receptor comes from a man between 60 and 75 years old with urothelial cancer. CDR3 in DNA: TGCGCCAGCAGCCCGGTAGGGGCAGCGTCTGGAAACACCATATATTTT. Protein sequence: CASSPVGAASGNTIYF.